The present T cell receptor (beta chain) was sequenced within a study of shared clonotypes between healthy human individuals. The overall study: Three plates were used per donor for CD4 naive, three for CD4 memory, two for CD8 naive and one for CD8 memory.

Original analysis: Sequence data from immunoSEQ were junction-only and lacked quality scores; consequently, filtering differed. Clones were read by immunoSEQ multiplex PCR, and TCRdb kept only the in-frame ones, dropping some. The V and J calls and clone size were taken over from that table, and D and trimming were inferred from the DNA. The sample includes 1.5 million to 2.5 million clones, about 95% seen only once; the top ten take under 1.5%. CD8 cells classed as naive were CD45RO-negative and positively selected for CCR7, excluding terminally differentiated effector memory CD45RA+ cells. The study enrolled healthy HIV-negative adults without recent acute infections or vaccinations as donors. Germline CDR1 reads SGDLS; CDR2 reads YYNGEE. V lost 4 bases, J lost 0 bases, and 14 bases lay in between. The CDR3 loop spans 16 amino acids.

This clonotype was obtained from a man aged 18 to 30 in good health. The genes are TRBV9 and TRBJ2-1; no clear D. Sequenced: naive CD8+ T cells sorted from blood. The CDR3 DNA sequence: TGTGCCAGCAGCATTCGACTGCAGAGCTCCTACAATGAGCAGTTCTTC. It yields the protein CASSIRLQSSYNEQFF.